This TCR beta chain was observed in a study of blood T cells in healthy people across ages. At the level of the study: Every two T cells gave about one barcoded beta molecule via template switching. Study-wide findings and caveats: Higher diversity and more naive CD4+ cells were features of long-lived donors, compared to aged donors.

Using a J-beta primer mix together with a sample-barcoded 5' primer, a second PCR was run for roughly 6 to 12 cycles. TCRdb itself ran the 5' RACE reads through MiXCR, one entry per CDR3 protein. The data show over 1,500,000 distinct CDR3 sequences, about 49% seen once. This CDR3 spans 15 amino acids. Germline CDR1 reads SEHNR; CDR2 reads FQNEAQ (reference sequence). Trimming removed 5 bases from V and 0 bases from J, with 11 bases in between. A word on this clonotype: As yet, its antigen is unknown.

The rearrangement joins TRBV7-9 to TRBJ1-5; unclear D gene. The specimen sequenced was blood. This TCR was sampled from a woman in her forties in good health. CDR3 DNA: TGTGCCAGCAGCCAAGGAGAATATAGCAATCAGCCCCAGCATTTT. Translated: CASSQGEYSNQPQHF. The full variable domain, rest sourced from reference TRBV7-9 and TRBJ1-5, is DTGVSQNPRHKITKRGQNVTFRCDPISEHNRLYWYRQTLGQGPEFLTYFQNEAQLEKSRLLSDRFSAERPKGSFSTLEIQRTEQGDSAMYLCASSQGEYSNQPQHFGDGTRLSIL.